The present entry profiles one T cell receptor (beta chain) with its context. The antigen is unknown. Ten milliliters of peripheral blood were drawn from each donor into EDTA-treated tubes. These data come from a study of blood T cells in healthy people across ages. Study-level findings and limits: Per-million-T-cell TCR beta diversity fell roughly linearly with age. Leaving the PBMCs unsorted stopped any conclusive comparison of naive versus antigen-experienced cells.

Together with a sample-barcoded 5' primer, a J-beta primer mix was included in a second PCR lasting about 7 to 11 cycles. TCRdb re-analysed the 5' RACE reads in MiXCR, keeping a single row per CDR3 protein. The sample contains some 900,000 distinct CDR3 sequences, 48% of which appear only once. This TCR was sampled from a man aged 30 to 45 in good health. Sequencing was done on a sample of blood.

The CDR3 nucleotides read TGTGCCAGCATCCCCCTCGAGACCAGGAGCACAGATACGCAGTATTTT. This sequence encodes CASIPLETRSTDTQYF. V and J are TRBV2 and TRBJ2-3, with no clear D. V was cut by 7 bases and J by 0 bases, with 17 bases left in between. The germline V gene encodes CDR1 SNHLY and CDR2 FYNNEI. The CDR3 sequence is 16 residues long.